The text below deals with one T cell receptor beta chain. The sample originates from a study of liver allograft versus peripheral blood T cells. Looking at the study overall: Comparative analysis was performed on T cell receptor repertoires from transplanted livers and from recipients' peripheral blood.

TCRdb analysed the reads with MiXCR anew, one entry per CDR3 protein. The sample includes fewer than 15,000 distinct CDR3 sequences, approximately 19% of them seen just once. This receptor was obtained from a human patient who had a liver transplant. Some of the T cells might come from the graft donor.

DNA for the CDR3: TGTGCCAGCAGCGTTGGTAGCGGTTACAATGAGCAGTTCTTC. Its translation is CASSVGSGYNEQFF. This chain uses TRBV9 with TRBJ2-1; D perhaps matches TRBD2 (6 bases). CDR3 size: 14 residues. The V end lost 2 bases, the J end lost 4 bases, and 10 bases lay between the germline ends. In germline, CDR1 is SGDLS, CDR2 YYNGEE.